The entry that follows covers one TCR beta chain sequence. Looked up from germline, CDR1 is SGHVS and CDR2 is FQNEAQ. With V trimmed by 7 bases and J by 1 base, 4 bases remained unmatched. This CDR3 has 17 amino acids. The record originates from a study of control samples from healthy donors and cancer patients. Only in-frame clones appear in the TCRdb table, and some are missing; sequencing was by immunoSEQ multiplex PCR. The sample yields approximately 60,000 clones, roughly 85% seen once. The clonotype originates from a man aged 35 to 55 in good health. V and J are TRBV7-8 and TRBJ2-2; 15 bases fit TRBD2. Source material: blood. CDR3 residues: CASIPGLAGGNTGELFF. Here the CDR3 DNA reads TGTGCCAGCATCCCGGGACTAGCGGGAGGGAACACCGGGGAGCTGTTTTTT. Variable domain in full (rest from reference TRBV7-8 and TRBJ2-2): GAGVSQSPRYKVAKRGQDVALRCDPISGHVSLFWYQQALGQGPEFLTYFQNEAQLDKSGLPSDRFFAERPEGSVSTLKIQRTQQEDSAVYLCASIPGLAGGNTGELFFGEGSRLTVL.